The entry below gives a single T cell receptor (beta chain) sequence along with its context. The method was immunoSEQ multiplex PCR; TCRdb's version includes in-frame clones alone and lacks a portion of them. The data show 170,000 or so clones, around 94% seen once. These data come from a study of control samples from healthy donors and cancer patients. Germline-derived CDR1 and CDR2 are SGHVS and FQNEAQ. This CDR3 contains 14 residues. Trimming left V 5 bases short and J 0 bases short, with 10 bases between. V gene TRBV7-8 combines with J gene TRBJ1-1; D unresolved. The sequenced material came from blood. The TCR originated in a young woman in good health. CDR3 DNA: TGTGCCAGCAGCCCCCAAATGGTGAACACTGAAGCTTTCTTT. This translates into CASSPQMVNTEAFF. Full variable domain (outside the CDR3, taken from reference TRBV7-8 and TRBJ1-1): GAGVSQSPRYKVAKRGQDVALRCDPISGHVSLFWYQQALGQGPEFLTYFQNEAQLDKSGLPSDRFFAERPEGSVSTLKIQRTQQEDSAVYLCASSPQMVNTEAFFGQGTRLTVV.